This TCR beta chain was recorded in a study of vaccination effects on CD4 cells after COVID-19. Overall study: Relative to the second dose, post-vaccine samples were obtained a median of 72 days later.

Using viral peptide pools, the ViraFEST assay grew out antigen-specific CD4+ T cells prior to sequencing. When around nine days of culture had elapsed, CD4+ T cells were isolated. Two-dose vaccination with either BNT162b2 or mRNA-1273 was given to the participants. IL-2 at approximately 10 IU/ml and peptides at about 9.2 ug/ml were added to cultured PBMC, two million per well. Half the medium was replaced with IL-2 medium on days 3 and 7. Assay used: immunoSEQ multiplex PCR; TCRdb lists only in-frame clones, some missing. This table holds 30,000 to 40,000 clones, roughly 63% found once. A word on this clone: Its antigen is undetermined.

The V gene end was trimmed by 2 bases and the J gene end by 2 bases; junction bases not matched to a gene: 5. Germline CDR1 MNHEY, CDR2 SVGAGI. This CDR3 has 15 amino acids. This TCR came from a human donor who received a COVID-19 vaccine. The specimen was CD4+ T cells from PBMCs cultured with SARS-CoV-2 spike peptides, collected after COVID-19 vaccination. The rearrangement uses TRBV6-5 and TRBJ2-7, with 8 positions matching TRBD1. This CDR3 is CASSYEGTGAYEQYF. CDR3 nucleotide sequence: TGTGCCAGCAGTTACGAGGGGACAGGAGCCTACGAGCAGTACTTC.